The T cell receptor beta chain under discussion was sequenced for a study of patients and donors after allogeneic stem cell transplantation. Each CDR3 protein gets one entry after TCRdb re-called the RT-PCR reads with MiXCR. The table has about 87,000 distinct CDR3 sequences, roughly 4.9% seen once; the top ten hold about 3%. The V gene's germline CDR1 is DFQATT and CDR2 SNEGSKA (reference sequence). The CDR3 extends over 14 amino acids. V lost 0 bases, J lost 0 bases, and 9 bases lay in between. This receptor was identified in a human donor who was either an allogeneic HSCT recipient or a stem cell or donor lymphocyte infusion donor (not recorded which). It is not recorded whose cells these are; they may come from a transplant donor. Sequenced input: blood, either unsorted or a sorted T cell fraction (not recorded which). The chain links TRBV20-1 to TRBJ2-7, with D maybe TRBD2 (5 bases). DNA for the CDR3: TGCAGTGCTAGAGATGTGAGGGACTCCTACGAGCAGTACTTC. Translation: CSARDVRDSYEQYF.